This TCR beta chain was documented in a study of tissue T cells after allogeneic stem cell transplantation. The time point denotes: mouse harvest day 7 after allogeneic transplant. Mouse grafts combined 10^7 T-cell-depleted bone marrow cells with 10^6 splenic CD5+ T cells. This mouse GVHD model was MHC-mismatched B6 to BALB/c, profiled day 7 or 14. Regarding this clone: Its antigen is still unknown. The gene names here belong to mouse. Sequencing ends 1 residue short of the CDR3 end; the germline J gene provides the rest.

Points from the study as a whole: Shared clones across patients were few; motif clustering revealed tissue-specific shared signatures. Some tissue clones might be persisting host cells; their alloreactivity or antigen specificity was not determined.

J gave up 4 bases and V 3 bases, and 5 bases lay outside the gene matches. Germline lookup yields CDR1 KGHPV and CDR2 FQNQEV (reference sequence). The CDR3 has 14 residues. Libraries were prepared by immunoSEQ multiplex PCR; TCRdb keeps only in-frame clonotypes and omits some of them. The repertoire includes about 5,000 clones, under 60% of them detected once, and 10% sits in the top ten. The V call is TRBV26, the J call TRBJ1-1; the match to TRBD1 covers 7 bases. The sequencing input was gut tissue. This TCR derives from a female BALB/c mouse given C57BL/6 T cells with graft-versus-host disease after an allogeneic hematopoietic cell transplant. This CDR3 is CASSLRQGGTEVFF. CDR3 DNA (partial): TGTGCCAGCAGTCTAAGACAGGGAGGCACAGAAGTCTTC.